This entry features one TCR beta chain sequence. Its recognized antigen is unknown. The sample holds no much larger clone one base away, and base qualities are not on file. The sample comes from a study of Graves' ophthalmopathy and Graves' hyperthyroidism (dated by TCRdb to between 2018 and 2020). Describing the broader study: Hyperthyroidism was defined as stable when no progression to ophthalmopathy occurred within 18 months of follow-up. To tell Graves' ophthalmopathy apart from Graves' hyperthyroidism, and to predict which patients would progress to ophthalmopathy, the study relied on TCR beta repertoire signatures. In total, under 150 blood samples were TCR-sequenced: fewer than 50 ophthalmopathy, some 72 hyperthyroidism and roughly 17 hyperthyroidism-to-ophthalmopathy patients. A discovery set of 100 patients (43 ophthalmopathy, about 55 stable hyperthyroidism) was enrolled to explore V-J signatures distinguishing ophthalmopathy from hyperthyroidism. The independent validation cohort included about 20 hyperthyroidism patients plus 17 patients who later progressed from hyperthyroidism to ophthalmopathy. In more than five hyperthyroidism patients, T-cell repertoires of thyroid tissue and blood were compared. Following sampling, methimazole starting at 30 mg daily was administered to hyperthyroidism patients, and high-dose intravenous methylprednisolone was administered to ophthalmopathy patients. On the study overall, not on this receptor specifically: Ophthalmopathy was separated from stable hyperthyroidism by the 13-signature model with more than 85% sensitivity and 81.08% specificity in cross-validation and with 80%/75% in the test set. No statistical method was used to set the sample size in advance, and the investigators knew which group each participant was assigned to. In validation, the model predicted ophthalmopathy progression with roughly 68% sensitivity and about 73% specificity; approximately 12 predicted patients were CT-confirmed with GO in a median of about 7.1 months. Most expanded thyroid clonotypes with frequency above 0.001 were also detected in blood, suggesting blood repertoires may reflect the thyroid immune response.

Patients with hyperthyroidism were aged 18 to 65 years, had been newly diagnosed, and had a disease duration of less than 2 months. Patients with other autoimmune diseases, uncontrolled infections, pregnancy or lactation were excluded. Diagnosis relied on clinical symptoms, serum thyroxine, TRAb, thyroid ultrasound and orbital computed tomography. Trizol reagent was used to extract the total RNA, and its quality was then checked on an Agilent 2100 Bioanalyzer. Including cysteine and phenylalanine, the CDR3 has 11 amino acids. CDR3 DNA only is kept here, 33 bases in frame from base 1. As encoded in the germline V gene (reference sequence), CDR1 is DFQATT while CDR2 is SNEGSKA. For repertoire sequencing, the TCR beta CDR3 regions were amplified from RNA transcripts. HTBI primers and the Qiagen OneStep RT-PCR kit were used in a first-round RT-PCR, which was followed by a second-round multiplex PCR, size selection and purification. Sequencing of the libraries was carried out on an Illumina HiSeq2000 in paired-end mode with 100 bp reads. In the authors' own workflow: SOAPnuke was used for read processing, and reads with adapters, uncalled bases, a mean Phred below 15, or no exact constant-primer or identifier match were discarded. COPE v1.2.5 was used to merge high-quality paired reads. Unique nucleotide sequences were defined as clonotypes and aligned to IMGT TRB V, D and J references using MiTCR v1.1. The analysis was limited to V-J combinations with a frequency above 0.0001, which together covered 98% to 99.2% of repertoires. For each V-J combination, a TCR clonal expansion and chaos score was defined as the ratio of F50 clonal expansion to chaos observed in the TCRdist matrix. Welch's t-statistics and random forest were used to narrow the features down to around twelve V-J combinations, which were then fed into a naive Bayes classifier. The similarity between thyroid and blood repertoires was quantified using the Morisita-Horn index. TCRdb applied fastp at Q25 and MiXCR to the public reads, then kept only in-frame beta chains. When rows share a CDR3 protein, they turn into one entry using the most common DNA and genes. TCRdb, not the authors, supplied the V and J calls. This sample lists around 590,000 distinct CDR3 sequences; 35% to 45% were detected once. Together, the top ten hold around 4.6% of the sample.

Rearrangement joined TRBV20-1 to TRBJ2-5; the D gene is perhaps TRBD2, from 5 matching bases. The sequence derives from an adult man with Graves' hyperthyroidism. Sequencing used peripheral blood or thyroid tissue (not recorded which). The nucleotide sequence reads as follows: TGCAGCGACACTAGTGGTGAGACCCAGTACTTC. This codes for CSDTSGETQYF.